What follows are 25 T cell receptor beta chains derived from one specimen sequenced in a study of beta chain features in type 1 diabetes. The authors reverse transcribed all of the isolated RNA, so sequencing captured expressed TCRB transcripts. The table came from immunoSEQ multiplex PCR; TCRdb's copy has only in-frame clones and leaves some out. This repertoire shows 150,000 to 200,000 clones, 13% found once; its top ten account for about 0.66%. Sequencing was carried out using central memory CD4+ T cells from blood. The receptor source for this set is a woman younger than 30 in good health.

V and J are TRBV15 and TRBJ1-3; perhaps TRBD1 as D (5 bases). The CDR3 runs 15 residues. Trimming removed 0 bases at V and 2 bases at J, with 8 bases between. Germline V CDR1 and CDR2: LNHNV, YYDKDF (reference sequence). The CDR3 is CATSRDAGTGNTIYF. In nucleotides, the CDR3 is TGTGCCACCAGCAGAGATGCAGGGACTGGAAACACCATATATTTT.

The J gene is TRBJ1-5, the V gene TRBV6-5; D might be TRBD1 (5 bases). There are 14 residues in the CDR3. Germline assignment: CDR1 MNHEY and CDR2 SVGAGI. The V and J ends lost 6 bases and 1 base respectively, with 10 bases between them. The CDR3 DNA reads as TGTGCCAGCAGCCCCCGACAGAGCAATCAGCCCCAGCATTTT. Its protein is CASSPRQSNQPQHF.

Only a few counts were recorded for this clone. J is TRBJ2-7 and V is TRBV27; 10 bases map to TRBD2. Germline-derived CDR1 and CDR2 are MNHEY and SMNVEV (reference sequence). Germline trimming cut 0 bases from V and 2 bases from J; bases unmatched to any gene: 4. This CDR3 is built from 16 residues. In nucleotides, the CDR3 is TGTGCCAGCAGTTTATCCGCCGGGACTAGCGCCTACGAGCAGTACTTC. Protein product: CASSLSAGTSAYEQYF.

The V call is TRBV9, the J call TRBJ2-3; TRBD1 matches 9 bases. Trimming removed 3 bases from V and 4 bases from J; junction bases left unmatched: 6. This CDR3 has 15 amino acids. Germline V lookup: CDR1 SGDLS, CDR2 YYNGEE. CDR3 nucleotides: TGTGCCAGCAGCGCCGGGACAGGGTTGGCAGATACGCAGTATTTT. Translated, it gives CASSAGTGLADTQYF.

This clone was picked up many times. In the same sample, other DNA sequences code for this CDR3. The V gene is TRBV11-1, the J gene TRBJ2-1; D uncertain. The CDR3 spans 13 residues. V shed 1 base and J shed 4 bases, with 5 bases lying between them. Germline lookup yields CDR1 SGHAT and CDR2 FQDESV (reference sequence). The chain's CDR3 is CASSLERYNEQFF. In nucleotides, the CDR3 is TGTGCCAGCAGCTTAGAACGGTACAATGAGCAGTTCTTC.

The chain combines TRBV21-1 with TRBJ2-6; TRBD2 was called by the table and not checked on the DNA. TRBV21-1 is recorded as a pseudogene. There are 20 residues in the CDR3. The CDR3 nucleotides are TGTGCCAGCAGCCTCCTAGCGGGGGGGCAGGATTTATCTGGGGCCAACGTCCTGACTTTC. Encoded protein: CASSLLAGGQDLSGANVLTF.

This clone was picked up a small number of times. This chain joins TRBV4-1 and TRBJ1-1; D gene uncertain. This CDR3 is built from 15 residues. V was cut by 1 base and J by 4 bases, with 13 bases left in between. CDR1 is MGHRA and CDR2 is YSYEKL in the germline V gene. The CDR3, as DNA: TGCGCCAGCAGCCAAGGCCCGGGTAGATTCACTGAAGCTTTCTTT. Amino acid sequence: CASSQGPGRFTEAFF.

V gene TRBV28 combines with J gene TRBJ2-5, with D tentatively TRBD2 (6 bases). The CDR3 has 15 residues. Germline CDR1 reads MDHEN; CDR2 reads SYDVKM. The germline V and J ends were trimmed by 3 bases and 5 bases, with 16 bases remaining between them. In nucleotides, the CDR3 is TGTGCCAGCAGTTTCCTCGGGACTCGGGTGGAGACCCAGTACTTC. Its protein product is CASSFLGTRVETQYF.

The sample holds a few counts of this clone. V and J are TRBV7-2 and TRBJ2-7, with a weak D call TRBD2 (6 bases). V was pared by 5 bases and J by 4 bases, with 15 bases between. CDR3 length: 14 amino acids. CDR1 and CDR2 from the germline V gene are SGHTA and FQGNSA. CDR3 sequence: CASSVPGTYYEQYF. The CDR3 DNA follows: TGTGCCAGCAGCGTCCCCGGGACTTATTACGAGCAGTACTTC.

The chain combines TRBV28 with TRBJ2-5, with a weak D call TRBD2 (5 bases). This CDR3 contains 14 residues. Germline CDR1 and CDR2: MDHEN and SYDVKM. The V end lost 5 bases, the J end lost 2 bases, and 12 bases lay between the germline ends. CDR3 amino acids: CASSPRGLQETQYF. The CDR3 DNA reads TGTGCCAGCAGTCCCCGGGGTCTTCAAGAGACCCAGTACTTC.

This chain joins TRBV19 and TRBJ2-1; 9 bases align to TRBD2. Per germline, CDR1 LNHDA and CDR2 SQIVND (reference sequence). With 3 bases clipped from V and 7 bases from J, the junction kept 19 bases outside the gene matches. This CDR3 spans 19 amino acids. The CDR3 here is CASSMGRGGGRAHENEQFF. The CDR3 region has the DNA TGTGCCAGTAGTATGGGTAGGGGCGGCGGGAGGGCCCATGAGAATGAGCAGTTCTTC. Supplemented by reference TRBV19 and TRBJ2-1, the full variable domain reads DGGITQSPKYLFRKEGQNVTLSCEQNLNHDAMYWYRQDPGQGLRLIYYSQIVNDFQKGDIAEGYSVSREKKESFPLTVTSAQKNPTAFYLCASSMGRGGGRAHENEQFFGPGTRLTVL.

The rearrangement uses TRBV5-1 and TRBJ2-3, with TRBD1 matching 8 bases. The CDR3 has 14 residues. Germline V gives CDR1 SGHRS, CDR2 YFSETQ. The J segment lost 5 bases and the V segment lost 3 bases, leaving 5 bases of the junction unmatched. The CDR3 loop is CASSWTGLGDTQYF. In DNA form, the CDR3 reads TGCGCCAGCAGCTGGACAGGGTTGGGAGATACGCAGTATTTT.

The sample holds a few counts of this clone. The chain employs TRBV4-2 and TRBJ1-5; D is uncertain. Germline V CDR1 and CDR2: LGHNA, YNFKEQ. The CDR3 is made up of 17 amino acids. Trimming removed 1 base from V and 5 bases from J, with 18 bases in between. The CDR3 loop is CASSQVVTPRGDQPQHF. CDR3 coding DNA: TGTGCCAGCAGCCAAGTAGTCACGCCGCGAGGCGATCAGCCCCAGCATTTT.

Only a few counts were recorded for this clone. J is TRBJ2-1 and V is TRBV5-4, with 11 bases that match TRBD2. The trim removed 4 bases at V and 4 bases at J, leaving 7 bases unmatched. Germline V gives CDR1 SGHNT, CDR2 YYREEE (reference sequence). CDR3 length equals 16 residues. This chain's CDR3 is CASSAKLAGAYNEQFF. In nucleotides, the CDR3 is TGTGCCAGCAGCGCCAAACTAGCGGGAGCATACAATGAGCAGTTCTTC.

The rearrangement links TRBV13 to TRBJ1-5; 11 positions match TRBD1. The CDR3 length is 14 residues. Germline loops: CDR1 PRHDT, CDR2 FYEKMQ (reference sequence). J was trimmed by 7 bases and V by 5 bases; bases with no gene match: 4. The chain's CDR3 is CASSPRDRGQPQHF. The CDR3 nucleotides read TGTGCCAGCAGCCCCCGGGACAGGGGGCAGCCCCAGCATTTT.

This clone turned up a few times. The CDR3 here is CASSLTGGPDTQYF. The DNA of the CDR3 is TGCGCCAGCAGCTTGACGGGAGGCCCAGATACGCAGTATTTT. The chain joins TRBV5-1 to TRBJ2-3, with TRBD2 identical over 7 bases. Germline CDR1 is SGHRS and CDR2 is YFSETQ. The CDR3 has 14 amino acids. V trimming: 1 base; J trimming: 4 bases; junction bases outside the gene matches: 3.

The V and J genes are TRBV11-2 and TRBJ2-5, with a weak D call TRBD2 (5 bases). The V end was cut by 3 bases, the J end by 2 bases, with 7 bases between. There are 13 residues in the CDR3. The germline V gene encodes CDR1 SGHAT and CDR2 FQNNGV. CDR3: CASSLGVQETQYF. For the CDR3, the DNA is TGTGCCAGCAGCTTGGGAGTTCAAGAGACCCAGTACTTC.

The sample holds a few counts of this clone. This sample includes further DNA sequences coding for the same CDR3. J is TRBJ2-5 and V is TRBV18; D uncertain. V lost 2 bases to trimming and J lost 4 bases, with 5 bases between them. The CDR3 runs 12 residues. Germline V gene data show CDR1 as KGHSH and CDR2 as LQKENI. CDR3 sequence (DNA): TGTGCCAGCTCACCAGTTCGAGAGACCCAGTACTTC. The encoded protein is CASSPVRETQYF.

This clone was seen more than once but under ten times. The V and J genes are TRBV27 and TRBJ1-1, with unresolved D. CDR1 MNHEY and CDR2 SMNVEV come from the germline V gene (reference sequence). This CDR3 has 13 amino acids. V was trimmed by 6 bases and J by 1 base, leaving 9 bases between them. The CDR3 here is CASRNAGNTEAFF. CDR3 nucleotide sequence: TGTGCCAGCAGAAATGCGGGGAACACTGAAGCTTTCTTT.

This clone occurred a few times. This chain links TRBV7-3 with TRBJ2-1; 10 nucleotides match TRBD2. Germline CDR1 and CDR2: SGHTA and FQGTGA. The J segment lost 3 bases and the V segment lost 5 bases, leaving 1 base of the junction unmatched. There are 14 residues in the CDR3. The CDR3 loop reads CASSRTSGYNEQFF. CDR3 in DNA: TGTGCCAGCAGCCGGACTAGCGGCTACAATGAGCAGTTCTTC.

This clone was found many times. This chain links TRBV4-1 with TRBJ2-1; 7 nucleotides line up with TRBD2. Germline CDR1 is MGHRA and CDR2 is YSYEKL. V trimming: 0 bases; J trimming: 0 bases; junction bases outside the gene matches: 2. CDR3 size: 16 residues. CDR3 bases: TGCGCCAGCAGCCAAGAAGGGAGGGCCTCCTACAATGAGCAGTTCTTC. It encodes CASSQEGRASYNEQFF.

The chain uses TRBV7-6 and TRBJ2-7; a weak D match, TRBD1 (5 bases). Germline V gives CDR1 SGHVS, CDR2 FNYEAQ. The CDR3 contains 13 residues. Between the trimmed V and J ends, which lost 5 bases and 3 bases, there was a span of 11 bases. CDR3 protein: CASSQPDSYEQYF. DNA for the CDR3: TGTGCCAGCAGCCAACCCGACAGCTACGAGCAGTACTTC.

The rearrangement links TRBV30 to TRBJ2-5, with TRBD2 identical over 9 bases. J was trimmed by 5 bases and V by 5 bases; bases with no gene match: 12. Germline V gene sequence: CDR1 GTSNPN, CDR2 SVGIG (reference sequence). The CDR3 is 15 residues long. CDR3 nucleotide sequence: TGTGCCTGGTCGGGGCTAGCGGGAAGGGGGGAGACCCAGTACTTC. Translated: CAWSGLAGRGETQYF.

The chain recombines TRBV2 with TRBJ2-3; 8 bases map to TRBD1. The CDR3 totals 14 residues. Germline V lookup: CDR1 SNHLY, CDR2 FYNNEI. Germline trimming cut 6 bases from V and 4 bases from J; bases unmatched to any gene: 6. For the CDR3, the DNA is TGTGCCAGCAGGTTCGGACAGGGCGCAGATACGCAGTATTTT. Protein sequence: CASRFGQGADTQYF.

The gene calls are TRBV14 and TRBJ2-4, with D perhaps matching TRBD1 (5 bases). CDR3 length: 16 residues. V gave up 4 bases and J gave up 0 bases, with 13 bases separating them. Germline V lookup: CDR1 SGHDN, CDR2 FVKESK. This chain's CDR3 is CASSPLDSVAKNIQYF. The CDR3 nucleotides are TGTGCCAGCAGCCCCCTAGACAGCGTAGCCAAAAACATTCAGTACTTC. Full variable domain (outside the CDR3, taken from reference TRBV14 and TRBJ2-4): EAGVTQFPSHSVIEKGQTVTLRCDPISGHDNLYWYRRVMGKEIKFLLHFVKESKQDESGMPNNRFLAERTGGTYSTLKVQPAELEDSGVYFCASSPLDSVAKNIQYFGAGTRLSVL.